The subject of this entry is one TCR beta chain. Its specificity is unknown. These data come from a study of shared clonotypes between healthy human individuals. Findings and caveats of the study: Only blood was sampled; tissue repertoires likely differ.

Donors were healthy HIV-negative adults without recent acute infections or vaccinations. CDR3 length equals 15 residues. Per germline, CDR1 SGHDT and CDR2 YYEEEE. Trimming left V 5 bases short and J 8 bases short, with 21 bases between. Profiled with immunoSEQ multiplex PCR; TCRdb holds only in-frame clones, not every one. The data contain 470,000 or so clones, about 72% of them singletons. The chain links TRBV5-6 to TRBJ2-3, with D perhaps being TRBD1 or TRBD2 (5 bases each). The specimen sequenced was PBMCs. The source of this sequence is a woman between 40 and 50 years old in good health. Some clones in this sample may be carry-over from other donors' samples. CDR3 loop: CASSSGTGVFGTQYF. CDR3 DNA: TGTGCCAGCAGTTCCGGGACCGGGGTTTTTGGTACGCAGTATTTT.